This T cell receptor beta chain was identified during a study of T cell responses to AZD1222 COVID-19 vaccine. Study-level points and caveats: CD4 TCRs linked to vaccination spanned spike, dominating at 160-218 and 743-854. Seropositive AZD1222 recipients at baseline numbered only 5 or 6. Of spike-specific TCRs, nearly half reportedly target regions left unmutated in variants.

Clones were sequenced by immunoSEQ multiplex PCR, and TCRdb holds only the in-frame ones, with some missing. The repertoire holds roughly 150,000 clones, with more than 80% as singletons. The junction had 5 bases not matched to a gene; V was cut back by 4 bases and J by 2 bases. The CDR3 runs to 15 residues. The germline CDR1 and CDR2 sequences are LNHDA and SQIVND (reference sequence). Of note for this clone: Its antigen is as yet unknown.

The sequence was collected from an adult in good health. The gene calls are TRBV19 and TRBJ1-5, with 7 bases fitting TRBD1. The specimen comprised peripheral blood, sampled on day 0 of AZD1222 vaccination. The CDR3: CASSKRQGGNQPQHF. In DNA form, the CDR3 reads TGTGCCAGTAGTAAGCGACAGGGCGGCAATCAGCCCCAGCATTTT.